This T cell receptor beta chain is drawn from a study of kidney transplant recipient with SARS-CoV-2 infection. V was trimmed by 5 bases and J by 6 bases, leaving 20 bases between them. CDR1 and CDR2 from the germline V gene are ENHRY and SYGVKD. CDR3 length equals 16 residues. TCRdb processed the reads anew with MiXCR; each CDR3 protein has one entry. This repertoire shows some 220,000 distinct CDR3 sequences, roughly 26% found once; its top ten account for almost 7.5%. This sequence originates from a male patient aged 30 to 39 who had COVID-19 and was a kidney transplant recipient. Some T cells may possibly be graft donor cells. Material: a blood sample, obtained at baseline and on approximately day 120 from a kidney transplant recipient. The chain employs TRBV10-3 and TRBJ2-4; D possibly corresponds to TRBD1 (5 bases). Here the CDR3 reads CAISSYPASTGNIQYF. The CDR3 region has the DNA TGTGCCATCAGTAGCTACCCAGCCTCTACAGGAAACATTCAGTACTTC.